This section outlines one TCR beta chain sequence together with its context. The CDR3 totals 12 residues. Trimming removed 1 base at V and 4 bases at J, with 4 bases between. Profiling relied on immunoSEQ multiplex PCR, and the TCRdb table lists in-frame clones only, not all of them. This table holds 230,000 or so clones, about four fifths found once. The data derive from a study of blood T cell repertoires in COVID-19. The chain joins TRBV12-3 or TRBV12-4 to TRBJ1-1; D is unresolved. Sample: peripheral blood. This sequence originates from a man aged 50 or older with active or convalescent COVID-19. The CDR3 DNA reads as TGTGCCAGCAGTTTAGTCAGCACTGAAGCTTTCTTT. Translating gives CASSLVSTEAFF.